This T cell receptor (beta chain) stems from a study of T cell clones after liver transplantation. Study in general: Liver transplant recipients had immunosuppression withdrawal attempted within 2 years. The study's findings and limits: The donor-reactive repertoire was only partly measurable in two subjects, lacking donor cells. In 5 of 8 subjects, circulating graft-donor-reactive CD4 TCRbeta sequences fell significantly after transplant. These preliminary findings come from unstandardized post-transplant sampling times.

Sequencing used immunoSEQ multiplex PCR; TCRdb keeps in-frame clones, though not all of them. The sample has more than 95,000 clones, 75% to 90% seen once. Germline lookup yields CDR1 MGHDK and CDR2 SYGVNS. This CDR3 comprises 13 residues. Deletions cut 1 base from V and 3 bases from J, with 6 bases between. A remark on this clone: Its antigen remains unidentified.

J is TRBJ1-2 and V is TRBV25-1; the D is unclear. Sample: CD4+ T cells from blood, taken before liver transplant. This TCR came from a human donor who received a liver transplant. The CDR3 sequence: CASSELVDYGYTF. In nucleotides, the CDR3 is TGTGCCAGCAGTGAATTGGTAGACTATGGCTACACCTTC.